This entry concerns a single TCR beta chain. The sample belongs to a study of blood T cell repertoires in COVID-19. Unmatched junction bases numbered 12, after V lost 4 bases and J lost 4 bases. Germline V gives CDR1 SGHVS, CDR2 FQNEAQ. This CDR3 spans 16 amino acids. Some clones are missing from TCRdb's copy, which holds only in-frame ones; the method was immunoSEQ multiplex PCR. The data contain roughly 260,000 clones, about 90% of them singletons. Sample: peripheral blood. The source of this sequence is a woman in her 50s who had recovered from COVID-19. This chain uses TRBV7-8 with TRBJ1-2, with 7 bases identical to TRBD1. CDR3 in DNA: TGTGCCAGCAGCTCTAGGGACAGTGCAATTTTCTATGGCTACACCTTC. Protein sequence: CASSSRDSAIFYGYTF. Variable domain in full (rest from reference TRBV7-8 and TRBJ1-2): GAGVSQSPRYKVAKRGQDVALRCDPISGHVSLFWYQQALGQGPEFLTYFQNEAQLDKSGLPSDRFFAERPEGSVSTLKIQRTQQEDSAVYLCASSSRDSAIFYGYTFGSGTRLTVV.